The table lists the clone carrying this TCR beta chain with a count of one. This record comes from a study of shared T cell receptors in the human thymus. Assay: immunoSEQ multiplex PCR; the TCRdb copy retains only in-frame clones and omits some. The data contain 450,000 to 650,000 clones, 78% of them singletons. V gave up 6 bases and J gave up 1 base; unmatched junction bases: 6. Germline-derived CDR1 and CDR2 are MNHEY and SMNVEV (reference sequence). The CDR3 totals 18 residues. The same sample was also used in a study of human thymus T cells. This second study says: Corrective heart surgery yielded the resections from which the thymus tissue came. Within thymic and blood repertoires, V and J gene usage appeared to be biased. Thymic TCR repertoires of unrelated people reportedly overlapped highly.

The chain joins TRBV27 to TRBJ2-1, with 16 positions matching TRBD2. The source is a boy under three years old with a congenital heart defect. Specimen: thymocytes. This CDR3 reads CASSPGTSGRGSYNEQFF. The CDR3 DNA is TGTGCCAGCAGCCCCGGGACTAGCGGGAGGGGGTCCTACAATGAGCAGTTCTTC.